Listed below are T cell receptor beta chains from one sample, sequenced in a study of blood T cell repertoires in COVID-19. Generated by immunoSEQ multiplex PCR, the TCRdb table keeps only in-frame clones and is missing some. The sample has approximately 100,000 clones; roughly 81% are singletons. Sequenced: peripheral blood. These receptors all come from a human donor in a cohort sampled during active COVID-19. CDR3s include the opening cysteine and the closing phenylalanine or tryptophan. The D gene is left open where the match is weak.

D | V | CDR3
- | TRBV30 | CAWSRTNSNQPQHF
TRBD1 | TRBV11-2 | CASRRTGYETQYF
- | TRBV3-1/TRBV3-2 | CASSFGGLEAFF
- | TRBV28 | CASTFPTNEKLFF
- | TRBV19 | CASSIAIAGQFQYF
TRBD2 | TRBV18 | CASSPSGGSYNEQFF
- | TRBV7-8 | CASSFSRTANTEAFF
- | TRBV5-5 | CASRELTPGQGIIEQYF
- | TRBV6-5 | CATRGGSNYGYTF
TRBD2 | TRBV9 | CASSVVVGGRETQYF
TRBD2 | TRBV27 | CASSGLAGEKSYEQYF
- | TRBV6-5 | CASSYLPGPEAFF
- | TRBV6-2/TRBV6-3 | CASSYTGSYNEQFF
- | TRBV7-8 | CASSPGGNPSSGNTIYF
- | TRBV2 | CASKQGYEQYF
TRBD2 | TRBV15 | CATSRNALRLGGSGTGELFF
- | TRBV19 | CASSLRTLPRFNEKLFF
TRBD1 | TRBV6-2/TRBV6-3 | CASSYSTGGGQPQHF
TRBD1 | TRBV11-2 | CASSLPGQSSYEQYF
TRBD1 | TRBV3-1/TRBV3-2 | CASSHRDRGQQGYTF
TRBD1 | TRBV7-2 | CASTLVWTGVGYTF
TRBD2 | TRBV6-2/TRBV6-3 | CASSYSKVAGDYEQYF
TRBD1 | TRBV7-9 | CASSLPDRGVREQYF
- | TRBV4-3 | CASSQAATNTGTQYF
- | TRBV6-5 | CASRTGRGDGNTIYF
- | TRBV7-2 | CASSDYLSETQYF
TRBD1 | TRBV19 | CATRGQGAGFLPYEQYF
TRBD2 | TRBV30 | CAWSKPGTSGINVLTF
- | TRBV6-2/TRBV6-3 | CASSYGAAGNTEAFF
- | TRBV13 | CASSLVRAGANVLTF
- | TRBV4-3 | CASSQVGRGNNEQFF
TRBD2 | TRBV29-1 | CSVEEREGQETQYF
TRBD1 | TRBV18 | CASSPGQGTREKLFF
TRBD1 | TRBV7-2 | CASSLVRGQGASEQYF
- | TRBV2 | CASIIIAGYGYTF
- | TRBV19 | CASRDGTRYEQYF
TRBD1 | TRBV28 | CASSLGQAPYEQYF
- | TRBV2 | CASSGRVQPQHF
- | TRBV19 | CASMALGDQPQHF
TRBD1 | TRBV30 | CASKEDRSNTGELFF
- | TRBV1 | CTSSQTSGRKNEQFF
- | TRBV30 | CAWSLDSYNEQFF
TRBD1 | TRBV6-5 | CASRDAGTGKEQYF
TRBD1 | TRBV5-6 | CASSRDRGPYEQYF
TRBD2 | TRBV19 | CASSTDGTSGSYEQYF
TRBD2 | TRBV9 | CASSVGTSGRRYEQYF
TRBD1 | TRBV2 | CASRGTGRIGKNIQYF
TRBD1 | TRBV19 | CASSTPTGMAPQHF
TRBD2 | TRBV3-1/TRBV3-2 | CASSRSGTSGGGFF
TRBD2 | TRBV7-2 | CASSLELAGGEQYF
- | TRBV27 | CASSLWPGETQYF
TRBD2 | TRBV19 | CASSERGTSGRGETQYF
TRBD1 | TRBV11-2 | CASSLVGTGDTGYTF
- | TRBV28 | CASAEFDTQYF
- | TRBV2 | CASSEDLGSETQYF
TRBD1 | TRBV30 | CAWSDSPRTGDRVQYF
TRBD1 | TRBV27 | CASSFTKTGGGGYTF
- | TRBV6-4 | CASSDLPGSSYGYTF